This TCR beta chain came from a study of T cell responses to AZD1222 COVID-19 vaccine. Findings and caveats of the study: Only a handful of AZD1222 recipients, more than five in all, had baseline seropositivity. Targets within unmutated variant regions were reportedly found for nearly half of spike-specific TCRs. Elevations in Spike-specific TCR breadth and depth followed administration of two AZD1222 doses. Donors, mostly white British, included more females; clonal diversity was possibly underestimated.

Points on this clone: Its antigen remains unidentified.

Here immunoSEQ multiplex PCR was the method, and the copy in TCRdb shows in-frame clones only, minus some. The repertoire holds some 140,000 clones, 85% to 95% seen once, with around 7.1% in the top ten. The CDR3 is 16 amino acids. Germline assignment: CDR1 SEHNR and CDR2 FQNEAQ (reference sequence). Germline trimming cut 3 bases from V and 2 bases from J; bases unmatched to any gene: 8. This specimen was peripheral blood, taken 28 days after the second AZD1222 dose. V usage is TRBV7-9 and J usage is TRBJ1-2; 8 bases are shared with TRBD1. The source is an adult who received the AZD1222 COVID-19 vaccine. The CDR3 bases are TGTGCCAGCAGCTTTAGTTACAGGGGGGGAAACTATGGCTACACCTTC. Translated, it gives CASSFSYRGGNYGYTF.